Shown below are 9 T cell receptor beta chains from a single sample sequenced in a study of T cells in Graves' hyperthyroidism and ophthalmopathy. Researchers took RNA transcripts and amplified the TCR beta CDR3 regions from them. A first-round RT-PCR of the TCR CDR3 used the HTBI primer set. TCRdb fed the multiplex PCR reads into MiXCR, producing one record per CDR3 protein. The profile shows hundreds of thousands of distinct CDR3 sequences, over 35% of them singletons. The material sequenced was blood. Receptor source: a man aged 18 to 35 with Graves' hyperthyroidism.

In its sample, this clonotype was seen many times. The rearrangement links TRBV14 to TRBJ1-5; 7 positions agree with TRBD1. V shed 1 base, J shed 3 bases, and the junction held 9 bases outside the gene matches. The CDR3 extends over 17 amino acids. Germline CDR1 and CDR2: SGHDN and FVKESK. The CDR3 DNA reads TGTGCCAGCAGCCAAGTCGGGGAGACAGGGCCCAATCAGCCCCAGCATTTT. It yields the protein CASSQVGETGPNQPQHF.

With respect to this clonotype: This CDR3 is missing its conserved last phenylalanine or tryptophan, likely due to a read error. CDR3 sequence reads: CASNYRGEQYL. In DNA form, the CDR3 reads TGTGCCAGCAACTACCGGGGGGAGCAGTACCTC. The rearrangement joins TRBV6-5 to TRBJ2-7; TRBD2 might be the D (6 bases). CDR3 length: 11 residues. V was pared by 7 bases and J by 7 bases, with 11 bases between. Germline V gene lookup returns CDR1 MNHEY and CDR2 SVGAGI.

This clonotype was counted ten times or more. The CDR3 coding sequence is TGCGCCAGCAGCCAAGGGAGTGGTGAGACCCAGTACTTC. Translated: CASSQGSGETQYF. The chain carries TRBV4-1 and TRBJ2-5, with unresolved D. V lost 1 base and J 5 bases, leaving 8 bases between the germline ends. The CDR3 has 13 amino acids. Germline CDR1 MGHRA, CDR2 YSYEKL.

DNA of the CDR3: TGTGCCAGCAGCTTAGTTGGGCAGGGGGCGAAAGAGACCCAGTACTTC. Its translation: CASSLVGQGAKETQYF. The gene calls are TRBV7-2 and TRBJ2-5; 8 bases line up with TRBD1. Germline CDR1 is SGHTA and CDR2 is FQGNSA. The CDR3 covers 16 residues. V dropped 1 base and J dropped 3; count of bases not matched to a gene: 7.

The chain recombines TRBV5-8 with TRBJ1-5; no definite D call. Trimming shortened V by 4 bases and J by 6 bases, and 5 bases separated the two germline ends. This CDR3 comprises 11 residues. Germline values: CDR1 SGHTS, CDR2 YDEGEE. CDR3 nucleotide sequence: TGTGCCAGCAGCGTCGTTCAGCCCCAGCATTTT. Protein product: CASSVVQPQHF.

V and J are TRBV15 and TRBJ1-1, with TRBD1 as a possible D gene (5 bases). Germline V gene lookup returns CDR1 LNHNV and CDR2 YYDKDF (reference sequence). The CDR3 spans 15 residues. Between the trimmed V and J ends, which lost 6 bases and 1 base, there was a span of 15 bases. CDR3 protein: CATSPLTRGNTEAFF. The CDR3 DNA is TGTGCCACCAGTCCCCTCACGAGGGGGAACACTGAAGCTTTCTTT.

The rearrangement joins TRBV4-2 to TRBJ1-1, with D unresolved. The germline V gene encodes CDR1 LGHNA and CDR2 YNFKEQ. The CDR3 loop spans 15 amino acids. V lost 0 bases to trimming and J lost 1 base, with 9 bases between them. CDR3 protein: CASSQESTGNTEAFF. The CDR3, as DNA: TGTGCCAGCAGCCAAGAAAGTACGGGGAACACTGAAGCTTTCTTT.

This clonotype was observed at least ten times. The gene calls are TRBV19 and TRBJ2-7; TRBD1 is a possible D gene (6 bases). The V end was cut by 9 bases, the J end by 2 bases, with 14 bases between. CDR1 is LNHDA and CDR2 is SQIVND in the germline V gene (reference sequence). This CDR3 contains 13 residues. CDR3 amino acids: CASRGGTPYEQYF. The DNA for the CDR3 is TGTGCCAGCAGGGGCGGCACTCCCTACGAGCAGTACTTC.

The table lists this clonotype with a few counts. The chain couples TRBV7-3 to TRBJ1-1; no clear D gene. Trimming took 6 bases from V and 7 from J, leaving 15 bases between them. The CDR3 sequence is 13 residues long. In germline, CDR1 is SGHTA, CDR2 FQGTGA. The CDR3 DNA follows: TGTGCCAGCAGTACTGGGTCGAAGGGTGAAGCTTTCTTT. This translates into CASSTGSKGEAFF.